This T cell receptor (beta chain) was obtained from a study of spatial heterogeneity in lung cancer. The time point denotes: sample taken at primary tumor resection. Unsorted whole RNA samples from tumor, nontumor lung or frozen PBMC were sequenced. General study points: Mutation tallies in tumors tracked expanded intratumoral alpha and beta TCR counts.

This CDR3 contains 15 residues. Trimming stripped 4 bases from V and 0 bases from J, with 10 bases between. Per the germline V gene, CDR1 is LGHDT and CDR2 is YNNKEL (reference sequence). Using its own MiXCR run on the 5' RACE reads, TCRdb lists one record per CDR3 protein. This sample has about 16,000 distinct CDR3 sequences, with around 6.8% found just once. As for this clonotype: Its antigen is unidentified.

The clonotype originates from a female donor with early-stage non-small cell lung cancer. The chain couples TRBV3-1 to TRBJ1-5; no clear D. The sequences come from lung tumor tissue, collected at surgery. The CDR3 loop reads CASSRDVNSNQPQHF. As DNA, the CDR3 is TGTGCCAGCAGCCGGGATGTTAATAGCAATCAGCCCCAGCATTTT.